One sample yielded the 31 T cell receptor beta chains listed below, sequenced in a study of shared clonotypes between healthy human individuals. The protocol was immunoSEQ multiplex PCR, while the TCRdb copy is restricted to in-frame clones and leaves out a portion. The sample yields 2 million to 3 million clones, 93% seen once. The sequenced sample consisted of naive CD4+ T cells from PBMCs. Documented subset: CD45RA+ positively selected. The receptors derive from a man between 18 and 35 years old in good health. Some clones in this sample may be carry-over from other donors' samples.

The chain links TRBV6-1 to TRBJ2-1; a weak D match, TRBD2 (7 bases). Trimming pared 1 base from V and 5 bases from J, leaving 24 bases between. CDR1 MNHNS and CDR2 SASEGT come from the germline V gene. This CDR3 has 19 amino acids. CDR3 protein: CASSEEAGAGASRHNEQFF. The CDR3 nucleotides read TGTGCCAGCAGTGAAGAGGCTGGGGCGGGGGCTAGCCGTCACAATGAGCAGTTCTTC.

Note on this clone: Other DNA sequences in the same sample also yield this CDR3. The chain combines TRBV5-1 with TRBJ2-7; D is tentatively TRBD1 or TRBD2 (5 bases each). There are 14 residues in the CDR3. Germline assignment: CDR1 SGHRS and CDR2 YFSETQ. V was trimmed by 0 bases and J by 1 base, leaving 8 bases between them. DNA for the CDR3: TGCGCCAGCAGCTTGGAGTGGGGGTCCTACGAGCAGTACTTC. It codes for CASSLEWGSYEQYF. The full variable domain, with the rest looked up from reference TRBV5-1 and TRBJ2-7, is KAGVTQTPRYLIKTRGQQVTLSCSPISGHRSVSWYQQTPGQGLQFLFEYFSETQRNKGNFPGRFSGRQFSNSRSEMNVSTLELGDSALYLCASSLEWGSYEQYFGPGTRLTVT.

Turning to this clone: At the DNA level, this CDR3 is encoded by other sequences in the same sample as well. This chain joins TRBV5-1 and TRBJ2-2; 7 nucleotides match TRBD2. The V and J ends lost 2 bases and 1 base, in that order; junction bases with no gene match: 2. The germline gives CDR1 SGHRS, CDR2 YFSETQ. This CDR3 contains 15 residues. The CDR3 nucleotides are TGCGCCAGCAGCTTATTAGCGGGGAACACCGGGGAGCTGTTTTTT. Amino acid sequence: CASSLLAGNTGELFF. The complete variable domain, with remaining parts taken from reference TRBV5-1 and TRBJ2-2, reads KAGVTQTPRYLIKTRGQQVTLSCSPISGHRSVSWYQQTPGQGLQFLFEYFSETQRNKGNFPGRFSGRQFSNSRSEMNVSTLELGDSALYLCASSLLAGNTGELFFGEGSRLTVL.

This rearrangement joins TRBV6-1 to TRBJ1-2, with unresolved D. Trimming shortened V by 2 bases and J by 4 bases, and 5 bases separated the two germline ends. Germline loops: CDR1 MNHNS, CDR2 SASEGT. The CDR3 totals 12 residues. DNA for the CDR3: TGTGCCAGCAGTGAATCGGTCTATGGCTACACCTTC. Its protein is CASSESVYGYTF.

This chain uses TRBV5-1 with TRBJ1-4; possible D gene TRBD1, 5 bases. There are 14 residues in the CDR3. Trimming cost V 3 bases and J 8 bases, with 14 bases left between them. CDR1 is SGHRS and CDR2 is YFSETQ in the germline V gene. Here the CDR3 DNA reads TGCGCCAGCAGCTCGGGGACCCCGAGAGAAAAACTGTTTTTT. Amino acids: CASSSGTPREKLFF.

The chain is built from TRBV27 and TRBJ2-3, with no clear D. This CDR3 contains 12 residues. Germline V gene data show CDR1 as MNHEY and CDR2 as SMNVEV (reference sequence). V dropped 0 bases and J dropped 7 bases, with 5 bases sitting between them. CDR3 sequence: CASSLSGNTQYF. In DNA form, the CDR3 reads TGTGCCAGCAGTTTATCGGGCAATACGCAGTATTTT.

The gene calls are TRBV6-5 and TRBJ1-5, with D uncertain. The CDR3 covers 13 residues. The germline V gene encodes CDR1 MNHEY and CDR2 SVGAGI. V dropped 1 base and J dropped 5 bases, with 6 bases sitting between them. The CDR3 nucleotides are TGTGCCAGCAGTTACTACAAGGATCAGCCCCAGCATTTT. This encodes CASSYYKDQPQHF.

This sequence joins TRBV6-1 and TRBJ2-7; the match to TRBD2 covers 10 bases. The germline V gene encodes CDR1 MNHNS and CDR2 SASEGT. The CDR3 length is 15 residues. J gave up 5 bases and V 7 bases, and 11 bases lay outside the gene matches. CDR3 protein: CASTFSGRAQNEQYF. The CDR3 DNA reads TGTGCCAGCACCTTCAGCGGGAGGGCCCAAAACGAGCAGTACTTC.

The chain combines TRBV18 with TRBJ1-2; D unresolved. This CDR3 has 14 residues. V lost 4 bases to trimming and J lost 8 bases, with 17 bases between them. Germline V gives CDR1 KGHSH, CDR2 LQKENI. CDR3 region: CASSREETLNGYTF. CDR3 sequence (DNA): TGTGCCAGCTCACGTGAGGAGACGCTGAACGGCTACACCTTC.

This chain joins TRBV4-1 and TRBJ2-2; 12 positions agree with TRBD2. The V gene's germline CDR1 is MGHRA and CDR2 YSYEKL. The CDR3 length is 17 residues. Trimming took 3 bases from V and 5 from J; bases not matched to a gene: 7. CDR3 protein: CASSHGLAGISTGELFF. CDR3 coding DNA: TGCGCCAGCAGCCACGGACTAGCGGGAATATCAACCGGGGAGCTGTTTTTT.

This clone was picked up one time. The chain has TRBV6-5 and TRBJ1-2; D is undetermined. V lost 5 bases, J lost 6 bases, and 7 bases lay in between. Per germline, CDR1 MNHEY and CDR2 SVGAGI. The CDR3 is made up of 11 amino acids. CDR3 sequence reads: CASSGSHGYTF. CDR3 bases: TGTGCCAGCAGTGGGTCACATGGCTACACCTTC.

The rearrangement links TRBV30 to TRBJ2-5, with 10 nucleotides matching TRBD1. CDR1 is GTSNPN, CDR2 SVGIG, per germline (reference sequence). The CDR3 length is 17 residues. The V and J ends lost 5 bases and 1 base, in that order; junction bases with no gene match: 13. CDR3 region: CAWDRQGAWASQETQYF. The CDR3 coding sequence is TGTGCCTGGGACCGACAGGGGGCATGGGCTAGCCAAGAGACCCAGTACTTC.

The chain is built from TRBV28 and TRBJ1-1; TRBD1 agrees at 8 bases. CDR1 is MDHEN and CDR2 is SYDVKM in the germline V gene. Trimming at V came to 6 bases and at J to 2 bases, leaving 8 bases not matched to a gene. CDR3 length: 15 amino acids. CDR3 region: CASSVPDRANTEAFF. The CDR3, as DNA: TGTGCCAGCAGCGTTCCGGACAGGGCTAACACTGAAGCTTTCTTT.

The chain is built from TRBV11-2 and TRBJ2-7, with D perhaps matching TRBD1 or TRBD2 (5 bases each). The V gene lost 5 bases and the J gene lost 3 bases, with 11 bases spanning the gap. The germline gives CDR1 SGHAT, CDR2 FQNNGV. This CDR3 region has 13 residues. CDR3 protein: CASSRDRIYEQYF. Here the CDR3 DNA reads TGTGCCAGCAGCAGGGACCGGATCTACGAGCAGTACTTC.

CDR3 sequence reads: CASTHWGGGRSSYNEQFF. The CDR3, as DNA: TGTGCCAGTACCCACTGGGGGGGAGGGCGAAGCTCCTACAATGAGCAGTTCTTC. The chain carries TRBV19 and TRBJ2-1; 7 bases align to TRBD2. V lost 7 bases to trimming and J lost 0 bases; unmatched junction nucleotides: 15. There are 18 residues in the CDR3. The germline V gene has CDR1 LNHDA and CDR2 SQIVND (reference sequence).

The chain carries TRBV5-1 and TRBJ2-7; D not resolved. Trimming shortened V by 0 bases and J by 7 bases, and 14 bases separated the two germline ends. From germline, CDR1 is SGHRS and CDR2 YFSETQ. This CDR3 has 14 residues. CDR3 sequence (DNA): TGCGCCAGCAGCTTGGACCCATCGGTGGGTGAGCAGTACTTC. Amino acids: CASSLDPSVGEQYF.

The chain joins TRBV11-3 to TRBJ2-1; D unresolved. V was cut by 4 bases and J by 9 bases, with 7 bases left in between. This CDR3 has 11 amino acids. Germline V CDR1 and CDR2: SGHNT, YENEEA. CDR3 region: CASSSVGEQFF. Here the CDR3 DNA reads TGTGCCAGCAGCTCAGTCGGTGAGCAGTTCTTC.

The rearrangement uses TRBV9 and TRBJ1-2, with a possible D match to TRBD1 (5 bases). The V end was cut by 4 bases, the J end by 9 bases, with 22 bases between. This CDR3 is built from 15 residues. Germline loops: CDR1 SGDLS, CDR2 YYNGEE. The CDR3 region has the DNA TGTGCCAGCAGCCCCCGGGACGGCCAGCTTAGTAGCTACACCTTC. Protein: CASSPRDGQLSSYTF.

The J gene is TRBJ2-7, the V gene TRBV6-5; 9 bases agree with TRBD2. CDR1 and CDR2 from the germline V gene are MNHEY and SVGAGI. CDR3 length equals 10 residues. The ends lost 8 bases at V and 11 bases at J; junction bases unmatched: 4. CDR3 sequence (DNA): TGTGCCAGCCTAGGCGGGAGGGAGTACTTC. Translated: CASLGGREYF.

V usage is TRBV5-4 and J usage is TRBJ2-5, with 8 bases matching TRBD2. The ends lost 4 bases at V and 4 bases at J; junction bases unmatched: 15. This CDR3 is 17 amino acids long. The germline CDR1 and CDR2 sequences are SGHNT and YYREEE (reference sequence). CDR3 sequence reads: CASSNPRGGSSPETQYF. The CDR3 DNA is TGTGCCAGCAGCAACCCCCGGGGGGGGAGCTCCCCAGAGACCCAGTACTTC.

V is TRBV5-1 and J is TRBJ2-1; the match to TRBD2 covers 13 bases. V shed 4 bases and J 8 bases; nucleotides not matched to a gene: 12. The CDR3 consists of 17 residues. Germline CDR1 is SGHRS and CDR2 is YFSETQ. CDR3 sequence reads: CASSPLTSGRPLDEQFF. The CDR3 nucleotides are TGCGCCAGCAGCCCGCTGACTAGCGGGAGGCCCCTCGATGAGCAGTTCTTC.

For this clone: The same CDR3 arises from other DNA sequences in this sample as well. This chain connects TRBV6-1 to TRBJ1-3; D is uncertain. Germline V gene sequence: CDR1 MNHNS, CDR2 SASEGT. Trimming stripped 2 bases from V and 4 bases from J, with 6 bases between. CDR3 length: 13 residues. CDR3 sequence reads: CASSESLGNTIYF. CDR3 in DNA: TGTGCCAGCAGTGAAAGTCTGGGAAACACCATATATTTT.

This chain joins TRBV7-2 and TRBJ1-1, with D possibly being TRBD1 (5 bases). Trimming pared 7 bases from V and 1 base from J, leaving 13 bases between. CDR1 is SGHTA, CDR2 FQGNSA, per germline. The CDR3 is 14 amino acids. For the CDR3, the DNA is TGTGCCAGCAACCAAAGGGGCCCGAACACTGAAGCTTTCTTT. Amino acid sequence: CASNQRGPNTEAFF.

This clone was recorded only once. The CDR3 DNA is TGTGCCAGCTCACCAAAACCTCCGACAGGGAGTATCCTTCACGTCCAAGAGACCCAGTACTTC. It yields the protein CASSPKPPTGSILHVQETQYF. The chain couples TRBV18 to TRBJ2-5; 7 nucleotides match TRBD1. This CDR3 region has 21 residues. The germline V gene has CDR1 KGHSH and CDR2 LQKENI. Trimming removed 2 bases from V and 1 base from J; junction bases left unmatched: 22.

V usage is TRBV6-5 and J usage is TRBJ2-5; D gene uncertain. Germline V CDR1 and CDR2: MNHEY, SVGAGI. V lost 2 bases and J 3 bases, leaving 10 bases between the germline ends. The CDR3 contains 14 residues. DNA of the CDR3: TGTGCCAGCAGTTACACGGTATCAAAAGAGACCCAGTACTTC. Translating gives CASSYTVSKETQYF.

The CDR3 spells CAGSNQGSTEAFF. In DNA form, the CDR3 reads TGTGCCGGATCAAATCAGGGTAGTACTGAAGCTTTCTTT. The J gene is TRBJ1-1, the V gene TRBV7-9, with D perhaps TRBD1 (5 bases). CDR3 length equals 13 residues. Germline CDR1 reads SEHNR; CDR2 reads FQNEAQ (reference sequence). Between the trimmed V and J ends, which lost 11 bases and 5 bases, there was a span of 18 bases.

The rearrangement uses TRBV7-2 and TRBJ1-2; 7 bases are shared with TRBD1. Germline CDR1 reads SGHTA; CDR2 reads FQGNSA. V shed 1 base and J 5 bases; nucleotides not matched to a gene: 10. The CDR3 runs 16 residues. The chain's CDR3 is CASSLEGTVQGYGYTF. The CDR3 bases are TGTGCCAGCAGCTTAGAGGGGACAGTCCAAGGGTATGGCTACACCTTC.

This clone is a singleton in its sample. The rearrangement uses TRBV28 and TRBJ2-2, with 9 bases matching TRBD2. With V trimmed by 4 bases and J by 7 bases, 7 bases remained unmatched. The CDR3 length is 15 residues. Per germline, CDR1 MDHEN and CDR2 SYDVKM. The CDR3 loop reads CASSWLAGAFGELFF. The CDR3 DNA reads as TGTGCCAGCAGTTGGTTAGCGGGAGCGTTCGGGGAGCTGTTTTTT.

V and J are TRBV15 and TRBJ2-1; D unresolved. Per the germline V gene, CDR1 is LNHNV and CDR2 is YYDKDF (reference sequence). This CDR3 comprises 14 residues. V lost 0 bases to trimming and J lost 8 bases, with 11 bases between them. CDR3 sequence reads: CATSRDQLSHEQFF. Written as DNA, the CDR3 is TGTGCCACCAGCAGAGATCAACTATCTCATGAGCAGTTCTTC.

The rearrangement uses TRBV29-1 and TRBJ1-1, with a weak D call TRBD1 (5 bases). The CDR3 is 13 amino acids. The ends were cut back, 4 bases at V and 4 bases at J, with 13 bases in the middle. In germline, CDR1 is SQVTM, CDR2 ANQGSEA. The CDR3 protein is CSVVRGRGTEAFF. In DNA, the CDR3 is TGCAGCGTTGTACGGGGGAGAGGCACTGAAGCTTTCTTT. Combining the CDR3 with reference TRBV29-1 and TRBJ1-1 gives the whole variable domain SAVISQKPSRDICQRGTSLTIQCQVDSQVTMMFWYRQQPGQSLTLIATANQGSEATYESGFVIDKFPISRPNLTFSTLTVSNMSPEDSSIYLCSVVRGRGTEAFFGQGTRLTVV.

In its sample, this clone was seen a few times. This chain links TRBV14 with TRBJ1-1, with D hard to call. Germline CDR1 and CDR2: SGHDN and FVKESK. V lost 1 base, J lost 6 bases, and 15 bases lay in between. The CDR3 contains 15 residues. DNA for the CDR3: TGTGCCAGCAGCCAAGGTGGGTTTTGGAGGGCTGAAGCTTTCTTT. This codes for CASSQGGFWRAEAFF.